The 27 T cell receptor beta chains below were found in one sample sequenced in a study of T cells expressing NK-cell markers. TCRdb re-called the 5' RACE reads, yielding one record per CDR3 amino acid sequence without DNA. The sample data list about 260,000 distinct CDR3 sequences. Material for sequencing was blood T cells: a sorted CD56 or NKG2C T cell subset, CD4+ or CD8+ T cells, or bulk PBMC T cells (not recorded which). The receptors derive from a woman aged 18 to 75 in good health.

The chain joins TRBV2 to TRBJ1-6. The CDR3 loop spans 20 amino acids. Per the germline V gene, CDR1 is SNHLY and CDR2 is FYNNEI. The CDR3 sequence is CASSINLLSSYSPYNSPLHF. Full variable domain (outside the CDR3, taken from reference TRBV2 and TRBJ1-6): EPEVTQTPSHQVTQMGQEVILRCVPISNHLYFYWYRQILGQKVEFLVSFYNNEISEKSEIFDDQFSVERPDGSNFTLKIRSTKLEDSAMYFCASSINLLSSYSPYNSPLHFGNGTRLTVT.

The chain couples TRBV4-1 to TRBJ1-4. This CDR3 comprises 16 residues. The germline gives CDR1 MGHRA, CDR2 YSYEKL. The CDR3 sequence is CASSQEADTTNEKLFF.

This rearrangement joins TRBV9 to TRBJ1-1; TCRdb outputs TRBD1, but without DNA this stays unchecked. Per germline, CDR1 SGDLS and CDR2 YYNGEE. CDR3 length: 14 amino acids. The CDR3 spells CASSPGQGRPEAFF.

This chain links TRBV7-9 with TRBJ2-1. Germline CDR1 SEHNR, CDR2 FQNEAQ (reference sequence). The CDR3 has 15 residues. CDR3: CASTTDPKVYNEQFF.

CDR3 region: CASSLGTSGGITDTQYF. The V call is TRBV5-1, the J call TRBJ2-3; the TRBD2 assignment by TCRdb is unverifiable without DNA. Germline V gene sequence: CDR1 SGHRS, CDR2 YFSETQ. This CDR3 is built from 17 residues.

The chain carries TRBV12-3 or TRBV12-4 and TRBJ1-3; TCRdb names TRBD1, which stays unverified in the absence of DNA. CDR3 length: 15 residues. The CDR3 sequence is CASSLLGHPGNTIYF.

This sequence joins TRBV2 and TRBJ2-7; TCRdb selects TRBD2, and the lack of DNA leaves this call unchecked. The CDR3 sequence is 14 residues long. CDR1 is SNHLY and CDR2 is FYNNEI in the germline V gene. Here the CDR3 reads CASNRGGSNPEQYF.

The J gene is TRBJ2-7, the V gene TRBV21-1. TRBV21-1 is classified as a pseudogene. This CDR3 is 15 amino acids long. The CDR3 loop reads CASTQRGRRSYEQYF.

The chain is built from TRBV5-6 and TRBJ2-7; TCRdb names TRBD1, which stays unverified in the absence of DNA. The CDR3 is 12 amino acids. The germline V gene has CDR1 SGHDT and CDR2 YYEEEE. The CDR3: CASSFTGYEQYF.

The chain combines TRBV6-5 with TRBJ1-1; as DNA is missing, the TRBD1 call by TCRdb cannot be tested. Germline loops: CDR1 MNHEY, CDR2 SVGAGI. The CDR3 is 14 amino acids. The CDR3 reads CASSLLGGGTEAFF.

The CDR3 loop is CASSSRRTRTLLYNEQFF. The chain couples TRBV7-6 to TRBJ2-1; the TCRdb D gene call, TRBD1, has no DNA to confirm it. The germline V gene has CDR1 SGHVS and CDR2 FNYEAQ. CDR3 length: 18 residues.

The chain carries TRBV6-1 and TRBJ1-1; lacking DNA, the TRBD1 call made by TCRdb goes unchecked. CDR3 length equals 13 residues. Germline assignment: CDR1 MNHNS and CDR2 SASEGT. CDR3: CASTRGGNTEAFF.

The rearrangement joins TRBV21-1 to TRBJ1-1. TRBV21-1 is listed as a pseudogene. The CDR3 runs 16 residues. This chain's CDR3 is CASSNGGKRMNTEAFF.

The chain links TRBV14 to TRBJ1-2; checking the TCRdb D call of TRBD1 is not possible without DNA. The CDR3 contains 17 residues. CDR1 is SGHDN and CDR2 is FVKESK in the germline V gene. CDR3 residues: CASSRQNRHDPTYGYTF. Full variable domain (remainder filled in from reference TRBV14 and TRBJ1-2): EAGVTQFPSHSVIEKGQTVTLRCDPISGHDNLYWYRRVMGKEIKFLLHFVKESKQDESGMPNNRFLAERTGGTYSTLKVQPAELEDSGVYFCASSRQNRHDPTYGYTFGSGTRLTVV.

The CDR3 loop is CASSLGLAGVVNEQFF. The V call is TRBV7-9, the J call TRBJ2-1; TCRdb proposes TRBD2, but this gene call is untestable without DNA. Germline values: CDR1 SEHNR, CDR2 FQNEAQ (reference sequence). The CDR3 is 16 amino acids.

The genes are TRBV20-1 and TRBJ2-5. The CDR3 runs 13 residues. CDR1 and CDR2 (germline): DFQATT, SNEGSKA (reference sequence). Here the CDR3 reads CSARVVGLETQYF.

The J gene is TRBJ2-1, the V gene TRBV29-1. The CDR3 has 12 amino acids. Germline V lookup: CDR1 SQVTM, CDR2 ANQGSEA. Here the CDR3 reads CSVDRTYNEQFF.

V gene TRBV5-1 combines with J gene TRBJ2-5; TCRdb picks TRBD1, but there is no DNA to check that call. Germline CDR1 SGHRS, CDR2 YFSETQ. The CDR3 is made up of 14 amino acids. This CDR3 is CASSPQTGFETQYF.

The V and J genes are TRBV12-3 or TRBV12-4 and TRBJ1-1; the D call of TRBD1 rests on TCRdb alone, since no DNA is present to check it. The CDR3 sequence is 13 residues long. CDR3 sequence reads: CASSTQGYTEAFF.

The chain uses TRBV5-1 and TRBJ1-5; the TCRdb D gene call, TRBD1, has no DNA to confirm it. The CDR3 contains 15 residues. The germline V gene encodes CDR1 SGHRS and CDR2 YFSETQ. CDR3 amino acids: CASSAGDERIQPQHF.

This rearrangement joins TRBV20-1 to TRBJ2-1; absent DNA, TCRdb's TRBD2 call cannot be checked. CDR1 and CDR2 from the germline V gene are DFQATT and SNEGSKA (reference sequence). The CDR3 is 13 residues long. CDR3 sequence reads: CSARAGVVNEQFF.

This chain connects TRBV7-2 to TRBJ1-6. CDR1 SGHTA and CDR2 FQGNSA come from the germline V gene. The CDR3 spans 14 residues. The CDR3 region is CASSTRTERSPLHF.

The chain recombines TRBV4-1 with TRBJ1-2; TCRdb's D gene call, TRBD1, goes unchecked for lack of DNA. CDR3 length equals 13 residues. The germline CDR1 and CDR2 sequences are MGHRA and YSYEKL. CDR3 in amino acids: CASSQLTGDGYTF.

This chain links TRBV4-2 with TRBJ2-3; the TCRdb call, TRBD2, lacks DNA for checking. The CDR3 contains 16 residues. The germline gives CDR1 LGHNA, CDR2 YNFKEQ. The CDR3 loop is CASSRKGTSGKDTQYF.

The rearrangement uses TRBV20-1 and TRBJ1-2; TCRdb outputs TRBD1, but without DNA this stays unchecked. The germline gives CDR1 DFQATT, CDR2 SNEGSKA (reference sequence). The CDR3 loop spans 13 amino acids. The CDR3 here is CSAGTGGAGGYTF.

The chain is built from TRBV5-1 and TRBJ2-1; TCRdb proposes TRBD2, but this gene call is untestable without DNA. The CDR3 runs to 15 residues. Per the germline V gene, CDR1 is SGHRS and CDR2 is YFSETQ. CDR3 sequence reads: CASSDLAGAYNEQFF. Together with reference TRBV5-1 and TRBJ2-1, the CDR3 gives the full variable domain: KAGVTQTPRYLIKTRGQQVTLSCSPISGHRSVSWYQQTPGQGLQFLFEYFSETQRNKGNFPGRFSGRQFSNSRSEMNVSTLELGDSALYLCASSDLAGAYNEQFFGPGTRLTVL.

The rearrangement uses TRBV29-1 and TRBJ2-7; the D call of TRBD1 rests on TCRdb alone, since no DNA is present to check it. This CDR3 region has 11 residues. Germline loops: CDR1 SQVTM, CDR2 ANQGSEA. CDR3 protein: CSGRTGQEQYF.